This TCR beta chain is drawn from a study of cytomegalovirus exposure and HLA in healthy donors. Regarding the study as a whole: Previous analysis showed most TCR beta V segments were productive about 90% or about 30% of the time. Accounts indicate the classifier identified cytomegalovirus status with strong specificity and sensitivity. Later analysis placed DRB1 highest and HLA-C lowest in TCR association rates, which differed by HLA locus. Most subjects' HLA-A and HLA-B alleles were reportedly predicted from TCR beta sequences.

Details on this clone: The antigen remains undetermined.

This CDR3 contains 13 residues. V was pared by 4 bases and J by 5 bases, with 14 bases between. In germline, CDR1 is GTSNPN, CDR2 SVGIG (reference sequence). The study ran its PCR with 60 Vbeta and 13 Jbeta primers. Some clones are missing from TCRdb's copy, which holds only in-frame ones; the method was immunoSEQ multiplex PCR. The sample holds around 180,000 clones, 81% seen once. V gene TRBV30 combines with J gene TRBJ1-2; the D gene is possibly TRBD1 (5 bases). The sequenced sample was PBMCs. The sequence derives from a woman between 18 and 29 years old in good health and CMV-seropositive. CDR3 region: CAWIRDSLYGYTF. As DNA, the CDR3 is TGTGCCTGGATTCGTGACAGCTTATATGGCTACACCTTC.